What follows describes a single TCR beta chain. Its antigen remains unidentified. This sample was taken from a study of cytomegalovirus exposure and HLA in healthy donors. Notes on the study in general: Specificity for CMV antigens was confirmed in vitro for a few of the CMV-associated chains. A later analysis, which compared TCR beta chains of equal frequency, found the HLA-associated ones more clonally expanded. Rarity marked most TCR sequences, yet some public TCRs occurred in many donors. Researchers had no immune exposure information except CMV serostatus available.

The PCR ran on 60 Vbeta and 13 Jbeta primers. Clones were sequenced by immunoSEQ multiplex PCR, and TCRdb holds only the in-frame ones, with some missing. This table holds under 130,000 clones, around 66% found once. CDR1 is SGHTA, CDR2 FQGTGA, per germline. Trimming removed 2 bases at V and 2 bases at J, with 19 bases between. This CDR3 has 19 amino acids. The sequenced material came from PBMCs. The chain recombines TRBV7-3 with TRBJ2-6, with D maybe TRBD1 (6 bases). The TCR sequence derives from a woman in her forties or fifties in good health and CMV-seronegative. CDR3 nucleotide sequence: TGTGCCAGCAGCTTACTGGGTAGATTAGAGGGGGCTGGGGCCAACGTCCTGACTTTC. This codes for CASSLLGRLEGAGANVLTF. Variable domain in full (rest from reference TRBV7-3 and TRBJ2-6): GAGVSQTPSNKVTEKGKYVELRCDPISGHTALYWYRQSLGQGPEFLIYFQGTGAADDSGLPNDRFFAVRPEGSVSTLKIQRTERGDSAVYLCASSLLGRLEGAGANVLTFGAGSRLTVL.